This TCR beta chain was profiled in a study of blood T cell repertoires in COVID-19. As handled by the study authors: The assay estimated nucleated cells by amplifying reference gene primers. The assay was immunoSEQ multiplex PCR, and TCRdb's table has in-frame clones only and misses some. The V and J calls and clone size are taken from that table; D and trimming were inferred from the DNA. The data hold just over 300,000 clones, with over 75% observed a single time. The study assigned cohorts using participant-reported clinical history. The CDR3 is 15 amino acids. Trimming took 3 bases from V and 7 from J, leaving 16 bases between them. Germline CDR1 reads LNHDA; CDR2 reads SQIVND (reference sequence).

Sequenced: PBMCs or T cells enriched from blood (not recorded which). The clonotype originates from a man younger than 40 who had recovered from COVID-19. J is TRBJ1-5 and V is TRBV19, with a tentative D call TRBD1 (5 bases). CDR3 sequence: CASSMGQGGLQPQHF. The CDR3 DNA is TGTGCCAGTAGTATGGGCCAGGGAGGGTTGCAGCCCCAGCATTTT.